This record concerns one T cell receptor (beta chain) sequence. Antigen: not known. The sample is drawn from a study of T cell responses to AZD1222 COVID-19 vaccine. The germline V gene encodes CDR1 SGHKS and CDR2 YYEKEE (reference sequence). V lost 3 bases and J lost 5, with 8 bases in between. CDR3 length: 12 amino acids. Here immunoSEQ multiplex PCR was the method, and the copy in TCRdb shows in-frame clones only, minus some. Of 100,000 or so clones in the sample, 65% to 90% are singletons; the top ten hold 5% to 6.5%. Overall study findings and caveats: Sampling that yielded the repertoires occurred only after the peak T cell response.

This rearrangement joins TRBV5-5 to TRBJ2-5; no clear D. Sequenced material: peripheral blood, taken on day 0 of AZD1222 vaccination. The sequence derives from an adult in good health. The DNA of the CDR3 is TGTGCCAGCAGCTCCCCAGTGGAGACCCAGTACTTC. Translation: CASSSPVETQYF.